This T cell receptor (beta chain) was captured in a study of blood T cells in healthy people across ages. Combining a sample-barcoded 5' primer with a J-beta primer mix, a second PCR ran for 7 to 11 cycles. From the 5' RACE reads, TCRdb called clonotypes with MiXCR, one entry per CDR3 protein. The table has hundreds of thousands of distinct CDR3 sequences, under 25% seen once. This clonotype has a handful of counts. The germline gives CDR1 GTSNPN, CDR2 SVGIG (reference sequence). V was trimmed by 3 bases and J by 1 base, leaving 4 bases between them. The CDR3 consists of 13 residues. The chain couples TRBV30 to TRBJ2-6; D unclear. The TCR sequence derives from a man aged 65 to 85 in good health. Source material: blood. CDR3 region: CAWRKSGANVLTF. The DNA of the CDR3 is TGTGCCTGGAGGAAGTCTGGGGCCAACGTCCTGACTTTC.